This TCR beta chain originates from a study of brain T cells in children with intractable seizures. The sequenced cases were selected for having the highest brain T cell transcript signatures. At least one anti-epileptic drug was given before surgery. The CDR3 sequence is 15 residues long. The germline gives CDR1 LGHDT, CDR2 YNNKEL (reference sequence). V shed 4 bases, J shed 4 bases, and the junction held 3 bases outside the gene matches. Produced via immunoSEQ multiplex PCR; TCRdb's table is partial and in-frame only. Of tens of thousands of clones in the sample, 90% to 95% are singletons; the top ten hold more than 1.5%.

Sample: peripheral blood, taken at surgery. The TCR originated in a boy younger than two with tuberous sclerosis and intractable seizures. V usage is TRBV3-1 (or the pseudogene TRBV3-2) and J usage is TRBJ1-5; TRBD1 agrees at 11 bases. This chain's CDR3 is CASSRGTGGNQPQHF. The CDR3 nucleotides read TGTGCCAGCAGCCGGGGGACAGGGGGAAATCAGCCCCAGCATTTT.